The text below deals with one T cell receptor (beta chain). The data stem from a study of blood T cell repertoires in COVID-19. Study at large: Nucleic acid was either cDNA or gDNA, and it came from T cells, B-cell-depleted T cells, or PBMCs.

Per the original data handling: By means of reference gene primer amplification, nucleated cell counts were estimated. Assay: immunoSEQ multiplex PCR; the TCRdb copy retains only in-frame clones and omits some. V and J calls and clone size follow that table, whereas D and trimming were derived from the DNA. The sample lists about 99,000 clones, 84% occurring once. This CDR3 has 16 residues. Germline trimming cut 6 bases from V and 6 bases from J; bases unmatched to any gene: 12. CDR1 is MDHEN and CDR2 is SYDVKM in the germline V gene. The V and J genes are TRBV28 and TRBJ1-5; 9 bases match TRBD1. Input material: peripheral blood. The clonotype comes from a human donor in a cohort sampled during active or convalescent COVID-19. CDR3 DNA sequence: TGTGCCAGCAGACCAGGGACAGGGAGCTTGCGTCAGCCCCAGCATTTT. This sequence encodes CASRPGTGSLRQPQHF.